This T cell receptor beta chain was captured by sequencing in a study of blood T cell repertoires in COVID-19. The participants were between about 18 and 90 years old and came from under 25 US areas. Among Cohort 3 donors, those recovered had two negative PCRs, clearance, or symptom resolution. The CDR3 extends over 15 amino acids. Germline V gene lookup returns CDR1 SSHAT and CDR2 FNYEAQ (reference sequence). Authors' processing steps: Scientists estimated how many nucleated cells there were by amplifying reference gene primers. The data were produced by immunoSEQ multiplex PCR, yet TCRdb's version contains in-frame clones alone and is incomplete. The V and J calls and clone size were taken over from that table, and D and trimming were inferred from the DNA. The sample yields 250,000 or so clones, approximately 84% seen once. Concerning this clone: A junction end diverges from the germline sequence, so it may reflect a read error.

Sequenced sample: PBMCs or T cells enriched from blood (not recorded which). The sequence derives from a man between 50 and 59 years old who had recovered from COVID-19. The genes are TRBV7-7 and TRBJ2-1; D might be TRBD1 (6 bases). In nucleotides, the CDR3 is TGTGCTAGCAGCCGAAACAGGGTAATCAACAATGAGCAGTTCTTC. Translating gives CASSRNRVINNEQFF.